This T cell receptor beta chain was sequenced for a study of regulatory T cells in long-lasting Graves disease. In building TCR beta libraries, iRepertoire HTBI primers were used together with Arm-PCR of CDR3 regions. Each CDR3 protein gets one entry after TCRdb re-called the multiplex PCR reads with MiXCR. The table lists roughly 500,000 distinct CDR3 sequences, less than 25% of them singletons. General study results and limits: Newly diagnosed disease favored TRBV20-1 and TRBJ2-1 over persistent disease. The study found persistent patients shared more public clonotypes (about 3,000) than new patients (about 890).

In its sample, this clonotype was seen many times. Its antigen is undetermined. Germline CDR1 MDHEN, CDR2 SYDVKM. V dropped 8 bases and J dropped 0 bases, with 10 bases sitting between them. This CDR3 is built from 13 residues. Time point described: persistent/refractory GD, antithyroid drugs over 5 years with positive TRAb. The TCR library was made from RNA extracted from PBMCs. The sequence was collected from a female donor with Graves disease. The chain employs TRBV28 and TRBJ1-2; no definite D call. The specimen was peripheral blood mononuclear cells (PBMCs), collected when the disease was refractory, from a patient treated with antithyroid drugs. In nucleotides, the CDR3 is TGTGCCAGCGGTGTAGGAACTAACTATGGCTACACCTTC. This sequence encodes CASGVGTNYGYTF.